This TCR beta chain derives from a study of T cell responses to AZD1222 COVID-19 vaccine. A remark on this clone: Its cognate antigen is unknown.

Germline CDR1 MDHEN, CDR2 SYDVKM. CDR3 length: 16 residues. V was pared by 4 bases and J by 5 bases, with 6 bases of the junction left unmatched. Study-wide results and caveats: The donor group comprised mostly white British people and more females; the analysis possibly underestimated clonal diversity. Unmutated regions of variants are reportedly targeted by nearly half of spike-specific TCRs.

Profiling relied on immunoSEQ multiplex PCR, and the TCRdb table lists in-frame clones only, not all of them. The table records about 76,000 clones, about three quarters of them present only once. This specimen consisted of peripheral blood, obtained 28 days after the second dose of the MenACWY control vaccine. The receptor comes from an adult who received the MenACWY meningococcal vaccine as a control. This sequence joins TRBV28 and TRBJ2-3, with 13 bases fitting TRBD2. The CDR3 DNA follows: TGTGCCAGCAGTTATACTAGCGGGGGGGCCAGAGATACGCAGTATTTT. Protein sequence: CASSYTSGGARDTQYF.